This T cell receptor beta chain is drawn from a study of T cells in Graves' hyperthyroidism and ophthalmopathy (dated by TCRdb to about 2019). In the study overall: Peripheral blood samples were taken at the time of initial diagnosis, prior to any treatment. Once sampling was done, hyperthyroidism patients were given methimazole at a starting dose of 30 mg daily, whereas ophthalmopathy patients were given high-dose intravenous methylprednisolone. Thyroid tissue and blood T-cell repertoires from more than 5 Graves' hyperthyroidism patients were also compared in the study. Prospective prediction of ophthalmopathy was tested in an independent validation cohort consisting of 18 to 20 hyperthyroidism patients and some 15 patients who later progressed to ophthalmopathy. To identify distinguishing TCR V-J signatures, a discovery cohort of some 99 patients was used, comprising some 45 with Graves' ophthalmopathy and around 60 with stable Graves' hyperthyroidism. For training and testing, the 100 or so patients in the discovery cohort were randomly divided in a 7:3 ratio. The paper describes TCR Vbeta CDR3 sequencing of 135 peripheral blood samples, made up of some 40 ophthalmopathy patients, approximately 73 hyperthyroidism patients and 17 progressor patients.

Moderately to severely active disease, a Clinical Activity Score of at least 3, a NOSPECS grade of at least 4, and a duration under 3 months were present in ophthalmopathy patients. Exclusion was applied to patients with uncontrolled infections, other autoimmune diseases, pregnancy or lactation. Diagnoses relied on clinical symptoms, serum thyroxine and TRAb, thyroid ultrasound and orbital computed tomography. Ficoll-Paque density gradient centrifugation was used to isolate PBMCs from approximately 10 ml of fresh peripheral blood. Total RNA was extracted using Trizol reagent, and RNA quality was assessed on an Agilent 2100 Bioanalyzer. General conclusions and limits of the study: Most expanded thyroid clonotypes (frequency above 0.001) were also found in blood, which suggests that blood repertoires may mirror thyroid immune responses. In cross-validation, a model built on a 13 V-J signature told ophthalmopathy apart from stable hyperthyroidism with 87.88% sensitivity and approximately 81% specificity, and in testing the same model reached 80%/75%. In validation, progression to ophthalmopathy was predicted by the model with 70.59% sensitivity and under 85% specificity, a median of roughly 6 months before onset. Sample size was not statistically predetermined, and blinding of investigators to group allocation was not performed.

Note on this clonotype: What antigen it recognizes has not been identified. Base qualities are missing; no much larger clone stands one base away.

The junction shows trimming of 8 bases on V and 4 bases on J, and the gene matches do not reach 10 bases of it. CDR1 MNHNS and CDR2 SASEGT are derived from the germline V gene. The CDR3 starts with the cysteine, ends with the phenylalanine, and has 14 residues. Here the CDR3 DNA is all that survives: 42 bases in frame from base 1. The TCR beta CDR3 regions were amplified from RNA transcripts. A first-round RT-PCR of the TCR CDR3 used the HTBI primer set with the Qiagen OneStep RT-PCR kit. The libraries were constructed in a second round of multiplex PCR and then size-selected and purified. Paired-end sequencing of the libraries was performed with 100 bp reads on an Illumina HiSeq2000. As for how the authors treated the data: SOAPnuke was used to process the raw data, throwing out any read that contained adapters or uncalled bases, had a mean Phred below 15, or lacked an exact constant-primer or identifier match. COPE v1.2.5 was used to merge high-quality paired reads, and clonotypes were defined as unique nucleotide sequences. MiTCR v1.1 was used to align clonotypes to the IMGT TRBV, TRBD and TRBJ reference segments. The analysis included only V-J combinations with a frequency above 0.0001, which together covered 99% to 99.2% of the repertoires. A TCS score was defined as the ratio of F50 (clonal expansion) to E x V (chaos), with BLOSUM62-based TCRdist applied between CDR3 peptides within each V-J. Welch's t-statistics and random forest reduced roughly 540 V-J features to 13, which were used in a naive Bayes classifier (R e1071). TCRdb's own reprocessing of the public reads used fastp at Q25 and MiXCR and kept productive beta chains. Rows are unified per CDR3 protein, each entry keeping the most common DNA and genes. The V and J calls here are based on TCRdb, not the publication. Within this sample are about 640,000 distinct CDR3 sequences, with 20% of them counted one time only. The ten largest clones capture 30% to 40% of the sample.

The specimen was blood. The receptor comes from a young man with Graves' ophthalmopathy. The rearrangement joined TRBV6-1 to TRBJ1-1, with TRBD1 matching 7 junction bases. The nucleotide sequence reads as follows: TGTGCCAGCCGCACAGGGGTTCTGGGCACTGAAGCTTTCTTT. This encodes CASRTGVLGTEAFF.